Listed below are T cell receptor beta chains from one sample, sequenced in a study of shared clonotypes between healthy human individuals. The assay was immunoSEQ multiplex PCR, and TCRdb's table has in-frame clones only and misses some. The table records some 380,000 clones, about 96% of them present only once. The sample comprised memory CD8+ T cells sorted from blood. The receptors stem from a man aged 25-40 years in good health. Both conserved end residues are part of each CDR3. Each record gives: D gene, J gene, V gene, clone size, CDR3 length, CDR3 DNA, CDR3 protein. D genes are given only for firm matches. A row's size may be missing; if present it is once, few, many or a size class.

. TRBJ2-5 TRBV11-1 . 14 TGTGCCAGCAGCTCCCGGGACCCTCAAGAGACCCAGTACTTC CASSSRDPQETQYF
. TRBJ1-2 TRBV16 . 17 TGTGCCAGCAGCCAATTAACGGGGGTTCCCCCCACGTATGGCTACACCTTC CASSQLTGVPPTYGYTF
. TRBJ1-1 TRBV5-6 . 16 TGTGCCAGCAGCTTTCCTCGGGGCAGACTCAACACTGAAGCTTTCTTT CASSFPRGRLNTEAFF
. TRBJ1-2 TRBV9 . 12 TGTGCCAGCAGCGTAGCTAACTATGGCTACACCTTC CASSVANYGYTF
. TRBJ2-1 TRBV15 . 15 TGTGCCACCAGCAGCCTTCTTAATCCCTACAATGAGCAGTTCTTC CATSSLLNPYNEQFF
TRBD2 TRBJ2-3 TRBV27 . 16 TGTGCCAGCAGTTTAGCCTCGGGACTACCGGGAGATACGCAGTATTTT CASSLASGLPGDTQYF
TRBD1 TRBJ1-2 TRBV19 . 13 TGTGCCAGTAGTATCGGGACAGGCGATGGCTACACCTTC CASSIGTGDGYTF
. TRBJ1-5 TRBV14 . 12 TGTGCCAGCAGCTTCTATGGACAGCCCCAGCATTTT CASSFYGQPQHF
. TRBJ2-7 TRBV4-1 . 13 TGCGCCAGCAGCCTGGGGAGCTCCTACGAGCAGTACTTC CASSLGSSYEQYF
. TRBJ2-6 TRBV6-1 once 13 TGTGCCAGCAGGTGGGGACACGCCAACGTCCTGACTTTC CASRWGHANVLTF
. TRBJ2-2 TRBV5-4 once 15 TGTGCCAGCAGCAGTTTGCGGAGCCGCACCGGGGAGCTGTTTTTT CASSSLRSRTGELFF
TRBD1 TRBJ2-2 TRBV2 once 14 TGTGCCAGCAGCTGGGACAGGAACACCGGGGAGCTGTTTTTT CASSWDRNTGELFF
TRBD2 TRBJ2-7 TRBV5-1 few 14 TGCGCCAGCAGCGGGGGGGATGGCACCTACGAGCAGTACTTC CASSGGDGTYEQYF
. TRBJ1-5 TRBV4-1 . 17 TGCGCCAGCAGCCAAAGCCCGGTCCTCTATAGCAATCAGCCCCAGCATTTT CASSQSPVLYSNQPQHF